The present TCR beta chain was sequenced within a study of blood T cells in healthy people across ages. The study's findings and limits: The lack of PBMC sorting stopped any conclusive naive versus antigen-experienced comparison.

Regarding this clonotype: Its antigen remains unidentified.

A J-beta primer mix and a sample-barcoded 5' primer were used in a second PCR of roughly 6 to 12 cycles. Researchers report that a template-switch adaptor with 12 random nucleotides tagged each cDNA molecule. MiXCR, applied by TCRdb to the 5' RACE reads, yields one record per CDR3 protein. The sample holds about 670,000 distinct CDR3 sequences, over 40% seen once. The CDR3 extends over 13 amino acids. Germline assignment: CDR1 DFQATT and CDR2 SNEGSKA (reference sequence). Trimming removed 5 bases from V and 7 bases from J; junction bases left unmatched: 7. The chain joins TRBV20-1 to TRBJ2-7; TRBD2 aligns across 11 bases. The sequence was collected from a woman over 75 in good health. Sequencing was done on a sample of blood. The CDR3 here is CSAPGLAENEQYF. As DNA, the CDR3 is TGCAGTGCTCCGGGACTAGCGGAAAATGAGCAGTACTTC.